Below are 16 T cell receptor beta chains sequenced from a single sample in a study of PD-1 blockade in classical Hodgkin lymphoma. Exposure to brentuximab vedotin varied, and each patient had relapsed following autologous stem cell transplantation. Produced via immunoSEQ multiplex PCR; TCRdb's table is partial and in-frame only. The table lists about 40,000 clones, over 60% of them singletons, with over 9.5% in the top ten. The material sequenced was peripheral blood mononuclear cells (PBMCs), taken at baseline. The receptors were gathered from a human donor with classical Hodgkin lymphoma.

Turning to this clone: The sample contains more than one DNA sequence encoding this CDR3. This chain joins TRBV6-6 and TRBJ1-4; unclear D gene. CDR1 and CDR2 (germline): MNHNY, SVGAGI (reference sequence). The ends were cut back, 6 bases at V and 5 bases at J, with 16 bases in the middle. CDR3 length equals 15 residues. The CDR3 here is CASSYDLTHNEKLFF. Here the CDR3 DNA reads TGTGCCAGCAGCTATGACCTAACACACAATGAAAAACTGTTTTTT.

This clone has only a few counts. The rearrangement links TRBV2 to TRBJ1-2, with D unresolved. Trimming cost V 10 bases and J 0 bases, with 18 bases left between them. This CDR3 is 15 amino acids long. CDR1 and CDR2 from the germline V gene are SNHLY and FYNNEI. CDR3 nucleotide sequence: TGTGCCAATACCCCGCAGGCCAGTCCTAACTATGGCTACACCTTC. This translates into CANTPQASPNYGYTF.

Only a few counts were recorded for this clone. The chain uses TRBV6-9 and TRBJ2-7, with 8 bases matching TRBD2. Germline loops: CDR1 MNHGY, CDR2 SVAAGI. With V trimmed by 8 bases and J by 5 bases, 20 bases remained unmatched. The CDR3 spans 17 residues. In nucleotides, the CDR3 is TGTGCCAGCCCCCAACCACGGGAGGGCTGCGTTCGGGACGAGCAGTACTTC. Amino acid sequence: CASPQPREGCVRDEQYF.

V and J are TRBV5-1 and TRBJ2-3; TRBD2 matches 9 bases. The length of the CDR3 is 15 residues. V was pared by 2 bases and J by 0 bases, with 1 base of the junction left unmatched. CDR1 is SGHRS, CDR2 YFSETQ, per germline. The CDR3 protein is CASSLAGGSTDTQYF. DNA of the CDR3: TGCGCCAGCAGCTTAGCGGGAGGAAGCACAGATACGCAGTATTTT.

This chain connects TRBV10-1 to TRBJ2-2; 10 nucleotides align to TRBD2. Germline V CDR1 and CDR2: WNHNN, SYGVQD (reference sequence). CDR3 length: 15 residues. Unmatched junction bases numbered 2, after V lost 6 bases and J lost 1 base. CDR3 residues: CASRTSGENTGELFF. The CDR3 coding sequence is TGCGCCAGCAGAACTAGCGGGGAGAACACCGGGGAGCTGTTTTTT.

The chain couples TRBV21-1 to TRBJ2-1; the D segment call TRBD1 is taken from the table without a DNA check. TRBV21-1 is labeled a pseudogene. The CDR3 spans 16 residues. Written as DNA, the CDR3 is TGTGCCAGCAGCAAAGAACCGGGACAGCACCACAATGAGCAGTTCTTC. Amino acids: CASSKEPGQHHNEQFF.

This clone was detected only once. The genes are TRBV6-5 and TRBJ2-7; D gene uncertain. CDR1 is MNHEY, CDR2 SVGAGI, per germline. The CDR3 sequence is 14 residues long. The germline V and J ends were trimmed by 4 bases and 3 bases, with 13 bases remaining between them. The CDR3: CASSLGGPLYEQYF. CDR3 coding DNA: TGTGCCAGCAGTTTAGGTGGGCCTCTCTACGAGCAGTACTTC.

This chain links TRBV7-9 with TRBJ2-1, with 10 bases aligning to TRBD2. Trimming removed 5 bases from V and 3 bases from J; junction bases left unmatched: 1. Germline assignment: CDR1 SEHNR and CDR2 FQNEAQ (reference sequence). This CDR3 comprises 14 residues. This chain's CDR3 is CASSRTSGYNEQFF. Here the CDR3 DNA reads TGTGCCAGCAGCCGGACTAGCGGCTACAATGAGCAGTTCTTC. The full variable domain, in which reference TRBV7-9 and TRBJ2-1 provide the parts outside the CDR3, is DTGVSQNPRHKITKRGQNVTFRCDPISEHNRLYWYRQTLGQGPEFLTYFQNEAQLEKSRLLSDRFSAERPKGSFSTLEIQRTEQGDSAMYLCASSRTSGYNEQFFGPGTRLTVL.

The rearrangement uses TRBV6-5 and TRBJ2-7; D possibly corresponds to TRBD2 (6 bases). This CDR3 spans 13 amino acids. Germline assignment: CDR1 MNHEY and CDR2 SVGAGI. V lost 7 bases and J lost 1, with 11 bases in between. Written as DNA, the CDR3 is TGTGCCAGCACCACCGGGGGATCCTACGAGCAGTACTTC. Translating gives CASTTGGSYEQYF.

V and J are TRBV2 and TRBJ2-1, with D hard to call. The V gene's germline CDR1 is SNHLY and CDR2 FYNNEI. Trimming took off 2 bases at V and 7 bases at J, with 12 bases between the two ends. CDR3 length: 14 residues. The CDR3 sequence: CASSETRWINEQFF. The CDR3 nucleotides read TGTGCCAGCAGTGAAACGAGGTGGATAAATGAGCAGTTCTTC.

The rearrangement uses TRBV28 and TRBJ1-5, with 8 bases fitting TRBD1. The V gene end was trimmed by 6 bases and the J gene end by 3 bases; junction bases not matched to a gene: 7. Per germline, CDR1 MDHEN and CDR2 SYDVKM. The CDR3 extends over 15 amino acids. DNA of the CDR3: TGTGCCAGCAGAACTTTACAGGGGGTCAATCAGCCCCAGCATTTT. This translates into CASRTLQGVNQPQHF.

By share, this clone counts as large. This chain connects TRBV7-9 to TRBJ2-2; no reliable D call. Germline V gene data show CDR1 as SEHNR and CDR2 as FQNEAQ (reference sequence). V was trimmed by 0 bases and J by 7 bases, leaving 3 bases between them. This CDR3 comprises 12 residues. Here the CDR3 reads CASSLAVGELFF. The CDR3 DNA follows: TGTGCCAGCAGCTTAGCGGTCGGGGAGCTGTTTTTT.

V is TRBV7-9 and J is TRBJ1-3; 8 nucleotides align to TRBD1. CDR1 and CDR2 (germline): SEHNR, FQNEAQ (reference sequence). This CDR3 comprises 17 residues. Losses at the gene ends were 1 base for V and 4 bases for J; bases not matched to a gene: 9. In DNA, the CDR3 is TGTGCCAGCAGCTTAGTACGGGGACAGGTTGACGGAAACACCATATATTTT. Translation: CASSLVRGQVDGNTIYF. The variable domain in full, with the rest retrieved from reference TRBV7-9 and TRBJ1-3, is DTGVSQNPRHKITKRGQNVTFRCDPISEHNRLYWYRQTLGQGPEFLTYFQNEAQLEKSRLLSDRFSAERPKGSFSTLEIQRTEQGDSAMYLCASSLVRGQVDGNTIYFGEGSWLTVV.

The chain joins TRBV6-5 to TRBJ2-7; TRBD2 matches at 8 bases. V trimming: 5 bases; J trimming: 6 bases; junction bases outside the gene matches: 12. CDR3 size: 15 residues. Germline values: CDR1 MNHEY, CDR2 SVGAGI. The CDR3 DNA is TGTGCCAGCAGTAGGGCCGGGGGGGGTCAAGGCGAGCAGTACTTC. It yields the protein CASSRAGGGQGEQYF.

This clone appeared many times. The V call is TRBV6-5, the J call TRBJ2-7; 12 positions match TRBD2. This CDR3 has 15 residues. CDR1 and CDR2 (germline): MNHEY, SVGAGI. V was clipped by 0 bases and J by 4 bases; unmatched bases: 1. The CDR3 region has the DNA TGTGCCAGCAGTTACTCACTAGCGGGAGGTTACGAGCAGTACTTC. It yields the protein CASSYSLAGGYEQYF.

The J gene is TRBJ2-7, the V gene TRBV4-1; D could derive from TRBD1 or TRBD2 (5 bases each). V lost 2 bases and J 3 bases, leaving 14 bases between the germline ends. Germline CDR1 is MGHRA and CDR2 is YSYEKL. There are 15 residues in the CDR3. The CDR3 reads CASSQTTGRHYEQYF. CDR3 sequence (DNA): TGCGCCAGCAGCCAAACCACGGGACGGCACTACGAGCAGTACTTC.